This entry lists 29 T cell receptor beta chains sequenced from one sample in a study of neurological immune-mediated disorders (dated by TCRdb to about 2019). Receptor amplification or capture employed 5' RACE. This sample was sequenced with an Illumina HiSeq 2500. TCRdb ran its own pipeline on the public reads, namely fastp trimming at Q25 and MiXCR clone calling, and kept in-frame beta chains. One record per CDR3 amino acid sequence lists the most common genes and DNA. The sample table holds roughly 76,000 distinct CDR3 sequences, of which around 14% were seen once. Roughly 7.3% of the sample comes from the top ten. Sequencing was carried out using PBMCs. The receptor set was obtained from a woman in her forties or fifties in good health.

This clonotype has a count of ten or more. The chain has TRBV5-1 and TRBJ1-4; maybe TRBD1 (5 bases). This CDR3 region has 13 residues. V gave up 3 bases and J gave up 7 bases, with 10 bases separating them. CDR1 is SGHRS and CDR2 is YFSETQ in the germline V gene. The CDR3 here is CASSSQGGEKLFF. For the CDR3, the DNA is TGCGCCAGCAGCTCGCAGGGAGGTGAAAAACTGTTTTTT. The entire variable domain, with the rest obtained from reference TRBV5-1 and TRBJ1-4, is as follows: KAGVTQTPRYLIKTRGQQVTLSCSPISGHRSVSWYQQTPGQGLQFLFEYFSETQRNKGNFPGRFSGRQFSNSRSEMNVSTLELGDSALYLCASSSQGGEKLFFGSGTQLSVL.

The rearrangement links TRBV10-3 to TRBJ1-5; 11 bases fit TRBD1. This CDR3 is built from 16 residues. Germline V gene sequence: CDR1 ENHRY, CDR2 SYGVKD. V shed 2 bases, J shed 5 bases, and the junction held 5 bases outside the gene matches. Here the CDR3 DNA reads TGTGCCATCAGTGAGGGGGACAGGGGGGAGGATCAGCCCCAGCATTTT. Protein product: CAISEGDRGEDQPQHF.

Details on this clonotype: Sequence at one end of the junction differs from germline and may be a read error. CDR3: CACSASGRVADTQYF. CDR3 in DNA: TGTGCCTGCAGTGCAAGCGGGAGGGTGGCAGATACGCAGTATTTT. The chain has TRBV9 and TRBJ2-3; 10 positions agree with TRBD2. Per germline, CDR1 SGDLS and CDR2 YYNGEE. CDR3 size: 15 residues.

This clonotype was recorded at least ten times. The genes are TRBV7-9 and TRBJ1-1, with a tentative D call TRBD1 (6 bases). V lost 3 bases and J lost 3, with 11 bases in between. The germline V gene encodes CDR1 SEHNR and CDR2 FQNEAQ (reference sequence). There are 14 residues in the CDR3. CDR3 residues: CASSFQQGDTEAFF. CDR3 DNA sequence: TGTGCCAGCAGCTTTCAACAGGGAGACACTGAAGCTTTCTTT.

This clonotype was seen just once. The CDR3 DNA reads TGTGCCAGCAGTCCGATTAGCGGGCCCTACGAGCAGTACTTC. Amino acid sequence: CASSPISGPYEQYF. V usage is TRBV7-2 and J usage is TRBJ2-7; TRBD2 matches at 7 bases. Germline values: CDR1 SGHTA, CDR2 FQGNSA. Trimming took 6 bases from V and 2 from J; bases not matched to a gene: 7. This CDR3 has 14 residues.

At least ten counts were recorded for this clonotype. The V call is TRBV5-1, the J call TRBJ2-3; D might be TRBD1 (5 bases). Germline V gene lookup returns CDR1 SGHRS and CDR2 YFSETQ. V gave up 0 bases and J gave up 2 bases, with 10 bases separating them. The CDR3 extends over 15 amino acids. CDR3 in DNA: TGCGCCAGCAGCTTGGCCCAGGGTAACACAGATACGCAGTATTTT. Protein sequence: CASSLAQGNTDTQYF.

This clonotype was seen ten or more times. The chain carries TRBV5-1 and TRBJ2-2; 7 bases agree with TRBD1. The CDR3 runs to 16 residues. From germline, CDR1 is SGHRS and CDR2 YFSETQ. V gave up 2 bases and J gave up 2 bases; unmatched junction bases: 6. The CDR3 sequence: CASSFRGQENTGELFF. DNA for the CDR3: TGCGCCAGCAGCTTCCGAGGACAGGAAAACACCGGGGAGCTGTTTTTT.

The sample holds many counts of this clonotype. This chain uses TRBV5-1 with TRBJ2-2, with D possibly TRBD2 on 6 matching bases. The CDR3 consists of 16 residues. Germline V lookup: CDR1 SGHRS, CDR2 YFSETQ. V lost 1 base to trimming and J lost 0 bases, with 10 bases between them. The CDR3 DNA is TGCGCCAGCAGCTTGCTTCCGGGAGCGAACACCGGGGAGCTGTTTTTT. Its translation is CASSLLPGANTGELFF.

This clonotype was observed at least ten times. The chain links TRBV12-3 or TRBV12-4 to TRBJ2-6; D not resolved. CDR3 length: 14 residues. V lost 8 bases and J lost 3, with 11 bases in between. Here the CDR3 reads CASHPPFGANVLTF. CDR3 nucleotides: TGTGCCAGCCATCCTCCTTTTGGGGCCAACGTCCTGACTTTC.

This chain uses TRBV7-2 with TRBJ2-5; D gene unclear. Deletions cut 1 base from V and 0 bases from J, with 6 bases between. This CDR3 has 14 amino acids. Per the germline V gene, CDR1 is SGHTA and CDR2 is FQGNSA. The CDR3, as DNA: TGTGCCAGCAGCTTAGGGCGGAACCAAGAGACCCAGTACTTC. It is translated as CASSLGRNQETQYF.

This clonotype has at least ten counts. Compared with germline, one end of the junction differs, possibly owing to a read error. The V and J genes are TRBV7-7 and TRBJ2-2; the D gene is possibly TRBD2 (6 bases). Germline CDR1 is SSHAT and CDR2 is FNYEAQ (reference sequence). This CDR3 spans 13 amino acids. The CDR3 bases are TGTGCTAGCAGCTTAGGAGGGATCGGGGAGCTGTTTTTT. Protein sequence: CASSLGGIGELFF. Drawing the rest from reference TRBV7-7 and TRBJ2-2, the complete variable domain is GAGVSQSPRYKVTKRGQDVTLRCDPISSHATLYWYQQALGQGPEFLTYFNYEAQPDKSGLPSDRFSAERPEGSISTLTIQRTEQRDSAMYRCASSLGGIGELFFGEGSRLTVL.

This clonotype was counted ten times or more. CDR3 loop: CASSLSGSPLHF. CDR3 coding DNA: TGTGCCAGCAGTTTATCTGGGTCACCCCTCCACTTT. The chain has TRBV28 and TRBJ1-6, with D unclear. The germline CDR1 and CDR2 sequences are MDHEN and SYDVKM. The CDR3 covers 12 residues. With 1 base removed from V and 10 bases from J, the gap between germline ends came to 5 bases.

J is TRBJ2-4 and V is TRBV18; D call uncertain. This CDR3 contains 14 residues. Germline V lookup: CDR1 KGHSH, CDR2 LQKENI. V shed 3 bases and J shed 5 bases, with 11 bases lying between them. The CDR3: CASSPGVGQNIQYF. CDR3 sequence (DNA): TGTGCCAGCTCACCCGGAGTAGGCCAAAACATTCAGTACTTC.

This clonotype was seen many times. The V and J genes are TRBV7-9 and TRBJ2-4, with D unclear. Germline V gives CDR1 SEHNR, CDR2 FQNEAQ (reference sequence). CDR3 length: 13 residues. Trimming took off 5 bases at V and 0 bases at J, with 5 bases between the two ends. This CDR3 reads CASSDLAKNIQYF. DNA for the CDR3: TGTGCCAGCAGCGACCTAGCCAAAAACATTCAGTACTTC.

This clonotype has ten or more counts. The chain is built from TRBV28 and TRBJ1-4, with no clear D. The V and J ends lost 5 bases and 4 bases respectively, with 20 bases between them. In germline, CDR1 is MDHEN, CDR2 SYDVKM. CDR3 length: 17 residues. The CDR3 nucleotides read TGTGCCAGCAGTGACCCCCCCAAATTACGGTTTAATGAAAAACTGTTTTTT. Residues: CASSDPPKLRFNEKLFF. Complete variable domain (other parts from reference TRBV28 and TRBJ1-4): DVKVTQSSRYLVKRTGEKVFLECVQDMDHENMFWYRQDPGLGLRLIYFSYDVKMKEKGDIPEGYSVSREKKERFSLILESASTNQTSMYLCASSDPPKLRFNEKLFFGSGTQLSVL.

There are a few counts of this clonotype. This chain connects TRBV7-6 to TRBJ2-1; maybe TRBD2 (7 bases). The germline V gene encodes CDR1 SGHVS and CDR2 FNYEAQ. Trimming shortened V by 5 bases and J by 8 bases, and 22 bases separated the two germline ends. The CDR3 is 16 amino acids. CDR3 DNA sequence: TGTGCCAGCAGCCGAAGGGGGGGGGCCGCCGGGGATGAGCAGTTCTTC. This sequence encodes CASSRRGGAAGDEQFF.

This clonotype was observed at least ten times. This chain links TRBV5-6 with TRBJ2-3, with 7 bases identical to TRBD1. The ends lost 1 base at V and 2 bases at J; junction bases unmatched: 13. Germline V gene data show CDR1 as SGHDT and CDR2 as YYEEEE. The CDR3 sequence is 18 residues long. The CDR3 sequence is CASSLYLGQVKFTDTQYF. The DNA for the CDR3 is TGTGCCAGCAGCTTGTATCTTGGACAGGTGAAATTCACAGATACGCAGTATTTT.

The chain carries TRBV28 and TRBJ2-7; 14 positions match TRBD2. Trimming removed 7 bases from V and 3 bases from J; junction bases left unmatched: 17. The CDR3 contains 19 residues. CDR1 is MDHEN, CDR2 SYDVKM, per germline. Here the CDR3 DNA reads TGTGCCAGCATCCCCTCGAGGGGACTAGCGGGAGAGTGGAGCTACGAGCAGTACTTC. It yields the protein CASIPSRGLAGEWSYEQYF.

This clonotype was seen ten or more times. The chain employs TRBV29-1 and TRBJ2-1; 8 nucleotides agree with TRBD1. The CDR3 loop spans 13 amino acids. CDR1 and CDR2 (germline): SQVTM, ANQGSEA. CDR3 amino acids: CSADRGQNNEQFF. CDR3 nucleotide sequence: TGCAGTGCTGACAGGGGACAGAACAATGAGCAGTTCTTC.

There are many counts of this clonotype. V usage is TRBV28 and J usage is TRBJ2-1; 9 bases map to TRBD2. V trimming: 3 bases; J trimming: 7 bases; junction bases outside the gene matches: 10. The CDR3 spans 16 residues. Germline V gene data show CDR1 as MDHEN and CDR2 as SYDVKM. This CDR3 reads CASSFAGGRAANEQFF. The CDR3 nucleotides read TGTGCCAGCAGTTTTGCGGGCGGGAGGGCCGCAAATGAGCAGTTCTTC.

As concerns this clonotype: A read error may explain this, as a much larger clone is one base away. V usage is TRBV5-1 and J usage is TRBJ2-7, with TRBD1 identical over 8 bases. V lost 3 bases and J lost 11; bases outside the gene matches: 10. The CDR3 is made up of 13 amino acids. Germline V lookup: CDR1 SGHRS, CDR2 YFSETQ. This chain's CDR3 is CASSSRTWGQEYF. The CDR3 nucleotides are TGCGCCAGCAGCTCCCGAACATGGGGACAGGAGTACTTC.

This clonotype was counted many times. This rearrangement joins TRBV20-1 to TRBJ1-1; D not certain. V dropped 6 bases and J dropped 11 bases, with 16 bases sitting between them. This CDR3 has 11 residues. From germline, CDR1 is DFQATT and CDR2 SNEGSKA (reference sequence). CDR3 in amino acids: CSAPSGYTAFF. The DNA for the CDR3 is TGCAGTGCCCCGAGCGGTTACACGGCTTTCTTT.

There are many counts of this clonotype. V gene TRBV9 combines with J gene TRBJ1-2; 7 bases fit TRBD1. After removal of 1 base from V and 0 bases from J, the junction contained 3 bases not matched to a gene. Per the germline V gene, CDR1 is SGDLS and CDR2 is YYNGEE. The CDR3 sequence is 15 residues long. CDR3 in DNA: TGTGCCAGCAGCGTAAGGGACAGCGCTAACTATGGCTACACCTTC. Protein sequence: CASSVRDSANYGYTF.

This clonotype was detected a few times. The CDR3 bases are TGTGCCAGCAGTCCGGGACTAGCTCTTCAAGAGACCCAGTACTTC. Residues: CASSPGLALQETQYF. The V gene is TRBV6-4, the J gene TRBJ2-5; TRBD2 aligns across 9 bases. This CDR3 comprises 15 residues. The V segment lost 5 bases and the J segment 2 bases; nucleotides outside the gene matches: 6. CDR1 and CDR2 from the germline V gene are MRHNA and SNTAGT.

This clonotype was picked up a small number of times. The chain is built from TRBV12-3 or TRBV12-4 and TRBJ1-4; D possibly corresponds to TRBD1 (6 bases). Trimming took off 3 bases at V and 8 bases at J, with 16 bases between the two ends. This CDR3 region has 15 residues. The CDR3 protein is CASSFLGAGGEKLFF. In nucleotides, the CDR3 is TGTGCCAGCAGTTTCTTGGGGGCCGGGGGGGAAAAACTGTTTTTT.

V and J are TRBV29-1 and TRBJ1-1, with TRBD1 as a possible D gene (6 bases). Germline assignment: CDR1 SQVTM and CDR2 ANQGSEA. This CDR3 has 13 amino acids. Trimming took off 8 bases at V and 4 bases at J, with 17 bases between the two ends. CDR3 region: CSTRTVLGTEAFF. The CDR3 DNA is TGCAGCACAAGGACAGTGTTGGGCACTGAAGCTTTCTTT.

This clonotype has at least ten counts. The DNA for the CDR3 is TGTGCCAGCAGTTACTCTTCTAGCGGGGCCAATGAGCAGTTCTTC. It specifies CASSYSSSGANEQFF. The rearrangement links TRBV6-6 to TRBJ2-1; 9 bases are a match to TRBD2. V lost 0 bases to trimming and J lost 6 bases; unmatched junction nucleotides: 3. This CDR3 is 15 amino acids long. Per germline, CDR1 MNHNY and CDR2 SVGAGI (reference sequence).

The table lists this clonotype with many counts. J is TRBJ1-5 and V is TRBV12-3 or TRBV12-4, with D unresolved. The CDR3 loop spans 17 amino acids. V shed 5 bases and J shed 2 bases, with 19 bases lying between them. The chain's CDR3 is CASSPWAALAGNQPQHF. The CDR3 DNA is TGTGCCAGCAGTCCCTGGGCCGCACTGGCCGGCAATCAGCCCCAGCATTTT.

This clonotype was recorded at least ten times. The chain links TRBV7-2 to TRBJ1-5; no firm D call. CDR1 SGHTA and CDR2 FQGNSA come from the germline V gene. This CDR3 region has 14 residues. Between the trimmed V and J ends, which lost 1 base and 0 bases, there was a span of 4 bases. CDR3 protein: CASSLDSSNQPQHF. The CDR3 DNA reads TGTGCCAGCAGCTTAGACAGTAGCAATCAGCCCCAGCATTTT.